This T cell receptor beta chain was retrieved from a study of cytomegalovirus exposure and HLA in healthy donors. At the level of the study: Earlier work reported approximately 110 million unique TCR beta sequences from about 179 million T cells.

As to this clone: Its antigen is currently unknown.

Broader study findings: Researchers left out some V segments, among them TRBV6-2 and TRBV6-3, as indistinguishable. Later, TCR association rates were found to vary by HLA locus, highest for DRB1 and lowest for HLA-C. Most subjects had HLA-A and HLA-B alleles reportedly predicted accurately by TCR beta sequences.

Deletions cut 10 bases from V and 0 bases from J, with 16 bases between. Per germline, CDR1 MNHEY and CDR2 SVGAGI. This CDR3 is built from 15 residues. PCR used 60 Vbeta primers and 13 Jbeta primers. TCRdb's table, derived via immunoSEQ multiplex PCR, lists solely in-frame clones and lacks some. The table has around 100,000 clones, 65% to 80% seen once. The sequence derives from a woman aged 18-29 years in good health and CMV-seropositive. The chain uses TRBV6-5 and TRBJ1-3, with D unclear. The sequenced material came from PBMCs. CDR3 in DNA: TGTGCCACCACCCGGGGTTCCAGCTCTGGAAACACCATATATTTT. Translation: CATTRGSSSGNTIYF.